This T cell receptor beta chain was found in a study of blood T cells in healthy people across ages. V gave up 1 base and J gave up 7 bases; unmatched junction bases: 5. Per germline, CDR1 LGHNA and CDR2 YSLEER. The CDR3 totals 15 residues. The study's findings and limits: The study could not conclusively compare naive and antigen-experienced cells, given its unsorted PBMCs. Investigators viewed diversity estimates from one million T cells as underestimates, the study reported. While age rose, TCR beta diversity per million T cells dropped in a roughly linear way.

The use of a sample-barcoded 5' primer and a J-beta primer mix characterized a second PCR of 7 to 11 cycles. Each cDNA molecule was tagged by a template-switch adaptor with 12 random nucleotides. Each CDR3 protein gets one entry after TCRdb re-called the 5' RACE reads with MiXCR. The sample shows around 800,000 distinct CDR3 sequences, under 45% of them seen only once. This clonotype was detected only a few times. Antigen: not known. This TCR was recovered from a man aged 60 to 69 in good health. The chain joins TRBV4-3 to TRBJ2-3, with 10 bases identical to TRBD2. The sample consisted of blood. The CDR3 sequence: CASSQVSGGKNTQYF. CDR3 DNA: TGCGCCAGCAGCCAAGTTAGCGGGGGGAAGAATACGCAGTATTTT.